This TCR beta chain was observed in a study of shared clonotypes between healthy human individuals. The CDR3 runs to 13 residues. V was trimmed by 8 bases and J by 2 bases, leaving 9 bases between them. CDR1 is SNHLY and CDR2 is FYNNEI in the germline V gene. Only CD45RO-negative cells positively selected for CCR7 counted as naive CD8 cells, so terminally differentiated effector memory CD45RA+ cells were excluded. Clones were sequenced by immunoSEQ multiplex PCR, and TCRdb holds only the in-frame ones, with some missing. The table lists almost 700,000 clones, roughly nine tenths of them singletons. This chain uses TRBV2 with TRBJ1-4; no clear D gene. The sequence came from a man under 40 in good health. The source material was naive CD8+ T cells sorted from blood. Written as DNA, the CDR3 is TGTGCCAGCGGGGTGGTGACTAATGAAAAACTGTTTTTT. The encoded protein is CASGVVTNEKLFF.